The 27 T cell receptor beta chains in this list originate from one sample, sequenced in a study of blood T cell repertoires in COVID-19. The method was immunoSEQ multiplex PCR; TCRdb's version includes in-frame clones alone and lacks a portion of them. This table holds under 150,000 clones, less than 90% found once. The sequencing sample was made of peripheral blood. All receptors come from a man aged 25 to 40 with acute or convalescent COVID-19.

V is TRBV11-2 and J is TRBJ2-1, with a tentative D call TRBD2 (6 bases). The germline V and J ends were trimmed by 0 bases and 9 bases, with 18 bases remaining between them. Germline values: CDR1 SGHAT, CDR2 FQNNGV. The CDR3 sequence is 16 residues long. The CDR3 nucleotides read TGTGCCAGCAGCTTAGAAATCCTAGCGACTTACGGTGAGCAGTTCTTC. It specifies CASSLEILATYGEQFF.

This clone is a singleton in its sample. The chain couples TRBV6-6 to TRBJ2-2, with D perhaps TRBD2 (6 bases). The CDR3 extends over 16 amino acids. Trimming cost V 2 bases and J 5 bases, with 15 bases left between them. Germline CDR1 reads MNHNY; CDR2 reads SVGAGI (reference sequence). The CDR3 here is CASSYNSGRETGELFF. In nucleotides, the CDR3 is TGTGCCAGCAGTTACAACTCCGGACGGGAGACCGGGGAGCTGTTTTTT.

The gene calls are TRBV3-1 (or the pseudogene TRBV3-2) and TRBJ2-3, with 14 nucleotides matching TRBD2. The CDR3 sequence is 18 residues long. CDR1 is LGHDT, CDR2 YNNKEL, per germline (reference sequence). Germline trimming cut 4 bases from V and 8 bases from J; bases unmatched to any gene: 14. The CDR3 nucleotides are TGTGCCAGCAGCCCCTGGACTAGCGGGAGGCTGCCCCCCGCTACGCAGTATTTT. This gives the protein CASSPWTSGRLPPATQYF.

This chain joins TRBV23-1 and TRBJ1-3; possible D gene TRBD1, 5 bases. TRBV23-1 is labeled an ORF, and its function is uncertain. The germline V and J ends were trimmed by 1 base and 4 bases, with 11 bases remaining between them. CDR3 size: 15 residues. The CDR3 sequence: CASSQWGHNGNTIYF. The CDR3, as DNA: TGCGCCAGCAGTCAATGGGGCCATAACGGAAACACCATATATTTT.

The V and J genes are TRBV9 and TRBJ2-1, with TRBD2 identical over 10 bases. The length of the CDR3 is 17 residues. V trimming: 0 bases; J trimming: 4 bases; junction bases outside the gene matches: 7. The V gene's germline CDR1 is SGDLS and CDR2 YYNGEE. The CDR3 DNA reads TGTGCCAGCAGCGTAGCCGAGGCTAGCGGGGGTTACAATGAGCAGTTCTTC. It encodes CASSVAEASGGYNEQFF.

V usage is TRBV10-3 and J usage is TRBJ1-6; 9 bases map to TRBD1. The germline V gene encodes CDR1 ENHRY and CDR2 SYGVKD. The CDR3 is 14 residues long. Trimming took 7 bases from V and 7 from J; bases not matched to a gene: 5. For the CDR3, the DNA is TGTGCCATCAAGGAACAGGGGGCGAATTCACCCCTCCACTTT. It is translated as CAIKEQGANSPLHF.

The V call is TRBV27, the J call TRBJ2-1, with TRBD1 as a possible D gene (5 bases). Germline lookup yields CDR1 MNHEY and CDR2 SMNVEV (reference sequence). Trimming took 0 bases from V and 9 from J, leaving 15 bases between them. The CDR3 is 15 residues long. The CDR3 spells CASSLSRQGLGEQFF. In DNA, the CDR3 is TGTGCCAGCAGTTTATCCCGCCAGGGATTGGGTGAGCAGTTCTTC.

The chain carries TRBV4-1 and TRBJ2-2; 16 positions agree with TRBD2. Losses at the gene ends were 2 bases for V and 7 bases for J; bases not matched to a gene: 4. Germline V CDR1 and CDR2: MGHRA, YSYEKL. The CDR3 spans 17 residues. CDR3 in DNA: TGCGCCAGCAGCCAATCGGGACTAGCGGGAGGGTACGGGGAGCTGTTTTTT. Translation gives CASSQSGLAGGYGELFF.

The sample holds one count of this clone. This chain joins TRBV25-1 and TRBJ2-2; the D gene is possibly TRBD2 (6 bases). The CDR3 covers 14 residues. CDR1 and CDR2 from the germline V gene are MGHDK and SYGVNS. Between the trimmed V and J ends, which lost 6 bases and 5 bases, there was a span of 13 bases. CDR3 in DNA: TGTGCCAGCAGCCAAACGGGGGATACCGGGGAGCTGTTTTTT. As protein: CASSQTGDTGELFF.

The chain couples TRBV5-4 to TRBJ2-3; 7 bases match TRBD1. This CDR3 contains 17 residues. After removal of 4 bases from V and 0 bases from J, the junction contained 11 bases not matched to a gene. The V gene's germline CDR1 is SGHNT and CDR2 YYREEE (reference sequence). Here the CDR3 reads CASSQRTGQISTDTQYF. CDR3 nucleotide sequence: TGTGCCAGCAGCCAAAGGACAGGACAAATTAGCACAGATACGCAGTATTTT. The complete variable domain, with remaining parts taken from reference TRBV5-4 and TRBJ2-3, reads ETGVTQSPTHLIKTRGQQVTLRCSSQSGHNTVSWYQQALGQGPQFIFQYYREEENGRGNFPPRFSGLQFPNYSSELNVNALELDDSALYLCASSQRTGQISTDTQYFGPGTRLTVL.

The chain has TRBV27 and TRBJ1-1; the match to TRBD1 covers 7 bases. V dropped 4 bases and J dropped 8; count of bases not matched to a gene: 7. The CDR3 runs to 13 residues. CDR1 and CDR2 from the germline V gene are MNHEY and SMNVEV (reference sequence). DNA for the CDR3: TGTGCCAGCAGTTCCCCCGGGACAGCCGAAGCTTTCTTT. Protein sequence: CASSSPGTAEAFF.

This clone was recorded a few times. The chain combines TRBV5-6 with TRBJ1-2; 7 bases fit TRBD1. Germline lookup yields CDR1 SGHDT and CDR2 YYEEEE. J was trimmed by 7 bases and V by 0 bases; bases with no gene match: 3. CDR3 length: 13 amino acids. The chain's CDR3 is CASSLGDRSGYTF. The CDR3 bases are TGTGCCAGCAGCTTGGGGGACAGAAGTGGCTACACCTTC.

This chain joins TRBV6-1 and TRBJ2-7; D possibly corresponds to TRBD2 (5 bases). The CDR3 consists of 16 residues. V gave up 0 bases and J gave up 3 bases, with 15 bases separating them. Germline V gene sequence: CDR1 MNHNS, CDR2 SASEGT. The DNA for the CDR3 is TGTGCCAGCAGTGAAGCCACCAGCGGCAGTATCTACGAGCAGTACTTC. Its translation: CASSEATSGSIYEQYF.

The chain links TRBV25-1 to TRBJ1-6; D remains ambiguous. Trimming removed 7 bases from V and 7 bases from J, with 8 bases in between. The germline V gene has CDR1 MGHDK and CDR2 SYGVNS. This CDR3 region has 12 residues. The DNA of the CDR3 is TGTGCCAGCAAACAGCTCAATTCACCCCTCCACTTT. Its translation: CASKQLNSPLHF.

This clone was seen only once. The V call is TRBV30, the J call TRBJ1-1, with 7 bases fitting TRBD1. CDR1 and CDR2 (germline): GTSNPN, SVGIG (reference sequence). V dropped 8 bases and J dropped 2; count of bases not matched to a gene: 11. The length of the CDR3 is 14 residues. CDR3 DNA: TGTGCCACCCGTTACAGGGGAGGAAACACTGAAGCTTTCTTT. Translation gives CATRYRGGNTEAFF.

This clone was seen once. The V and J genes are TRBV4-2 and TRBJ2-7; 12 bases line up with TRBD2. The germline gives CDR1 LGHNA, CDR2 YNFKEQ. V shed 1 base and J 3 bases; nucleotides not matched to a gene: 4. The CDR3 totals 16 residues. The CDR3 DNA follows: TGTGCCAGCAGCCAAGTGGGGACTAGCGGGCTCTACGAGCAGTACTTC. It codes for CASSQVGTSGLYEQYF.

CDR3 DNA: TGTGCCAGCAGATTACTAGCGGGCACAGATACGCAGTATTTT. Its translation is CASRLLAGTDTQYF. The chain joins TRBV5-5 to TRBJ2-3, with 8 bases fitting TRBD2. With V trimmed by 5 bases and J by 1 base, 3 bases remained unmatched. The CDR3 runs to 14 residues. CDR1 is SGHKS and CDR2 is YYEKEE in the germline V gene (reference sequence).

The chain is built from TRBV6-1 and TRBJ1-1; D perhaps matches TRBD1 (5 bases). This CDR3 region has 14 residues. Germline CDR1 MNHNS, CDR2 SASEGT. Trimming pared 2 bases from V and 1 base from J, leaving 8 bases between. The CDR3 bases are TGTGCCAGCAGTGAACAGGGTGGGAACACTGAAGCTTTCTTT. Residues: CASSEQGGNTEAFF.

This sequence joins TRBV5-4 and TRBJ2-1; TRBD2 aligns across 12 bases. V dropped 4 bases and J dropped 9; count of bases not matched to a gene: 5. This CDR3 region has 14 residues. In germline, CDR1 is SGHNT, CDR2 YYREEE (reference sequence). The CDR3 DNA follows: TGTGCCAGCAGCCACCTAGCGGGAGGGTCTGAGCAGTTCTTC. Its translation is CASSHLAGGSEQFF.

The table lists this clone with a count of one. The chain employs TRBV7-8 and TRBJ2-7; 8 bases fit TRBD2. Germline V gene sequence: CDR1 SGHVS, CDR2 FQNEAQ. J lost 5 bases, V lost 0 bases, and 3 bases had no gene match. CDR3 length equals 14 residues. This CDR3 reads CASSLAGLADEQYV. In nucleotides, the CDR3 is TGTGCCAGCAGCTTAGCTGGACTAGCTGACGAGCAGTACGTC.

The chain is built from TRBV19 and TRBJ1-6; D is undetermined. The CDR3 extends over 13 amino acids. Germline lookup yields CDR1 LNHDA and CDR2 SQIVND (reference sequence). Between the trimmed V and J ends, which lost 7 bases and 10 bases, there was a span of 14 bases. The CDR3 is CASIARPGSPLHF. The CDR3 DNA reads TGTGCCAGTATCGCGAGGCCCGGATCACCCCTCCACTTT. Supplemented by reference TRBV19 and TRBJ1-6, the full variable domain reads DGGITQSPKYLFRKEGQNVTLSCEQNLNHDAMYWYRQDPGQGLRLIYYSQIVNDFQKGDIAEGYSVSREKKESFPLTVTSAQKNPTAFYLCASIARPGSPLHFGNGTRLTVT.

The chain links TRBV5-4 to TRBJ2-5, with 11 bases matching TRBD1. Germline-derived CDR1 and CDR2 are SGHNT and YYREEE (reference sequence). The CDR3 length is 14 residues. The V and J ends lost 4 bases and 4 bases, in that order; junction bases with no gene match: 3. CDR3 nucleotides: TGTGCCAGCAGCGCGGACAGGGGGCGAGAGACCCAGTACTTC. It yields the protein CASSADRGRETQYF.

This clone was found a few times. The chain has TRBV7-9 and TRBJ1-6, with TRBD1 matching 7 bases. The CDR3 length is 15 residues. Germline CDR1 SEHNR, CDR2 FQNEAQ (reference sequence). V dropped 1 base and J dropped 8; count of bases not matched to a gene: 5. The CDR3 sequence: CASSLDPQGDSPLHF. CDR3 DNA sequence: TGTGCCAGCAGCTTAGATCCCCAGGGGGATTCACCCCTCCACTTT.

The chain has TRBV14 and TRBJ2-1; tentative D call: TRBD2 (7 bases). The germline V gene encodes CDR1 SGHDN and CDR2 FVKESK. V gave up 2 bases and J gave up 10 bases, with 15 bases separating them. This CDR3 has 14 amino acids. Here the CDR3 DNA reads TGTGCCAGCAGCCAAACGGGGAGGGGGGAAGAGCAGTTCTTC. Encoded protein: CASSQTGRGEEQFF.

This chain connects TRBV5-1 to TRBJ2-2; 7 positions agree with TRBD2. The CDR3 covers 17 residues. Germline V CDR1 and CDR2: SGHRS, YFSETQ. V trimming: 0 bases; J trimming: 5 bases; junction bases outside the gene matches: 10. CDR3 protein: CASSLAQAGERTGELFF. CDR3 in DNA: TGCGCCAGCAGCTTGGCCCAGGCGGGGGAGAGAACCGGGGAGCTGTTTTTT.

The V call is TRBV11-2, the J call TRBJ1-6; D not resolved. Per germline, CDR1 SGHAT and CDR2 FQNNGV. The CDR3 is 12 amino acids. Trimming pared 3 bases from V and 7 bases from J, leaving 4 bases between. CDR3 protein: CASSLGNSPLHF. Here the CDR3 DNA reads TGTGCCAGCAGCTTGGGCAATTCACCCCTCCACTTT.

V is TRBV19 and J is TRBJ1-5; 10 bases align to TRBD1. Germline lookup yields CDR1 LNHDA and CDR2 SQIVND (reference sequence). The CDR3 contains 17 residues. The V and J ends lost 7 bases and 0 bases, in that order; junction bases with no gene match: 9. The CDR3 reads CASKRGTGVSSNQPQHF. CDR3 DNA sequence: TGTGCCAGTAAGAGAGGGACAGGGGTTAGTAGCAATCAGCCCCAGCATTTT.